The rows below give T cell receptor beta chains drawn from one sample of a study of cytomegalovirus exposure and HLA in healthy donors. TCRdb's copy holds only in-frame clones and misses some; the assay was immunoSEQ multiplex PCR. The table includes under 130,000 clones, 78% detected once. The sequencing sample was made of PBMCs. Receptor source: a man younger than 45 in good health and CMV-seronegative. Each CDR3 is given with its conserved first and last residue. The order of the fields is V gene, J gene, clone size, CDR3 protein. Not all rows give a size; the values are once, few, many and, for expanded clones, a class.

V gene: TRBV30
J gene: TRBJ1-5
clone size: few
CDR3 protein: CAWPDRGFKPQHF

V gene: TRBV9
J gene: TRBJ2-2
clone size: .
CDR3 protein: CASSFLNTGELFF

V gene: TRBV5-1
J gene: .
clone size: .
CDR3 protein: CASSSRTGSTYEQYF

V gene: TRBV15
J gene: TRBJ2-5
clone size: .
CDR3 protein: CATSTAGTRFWETQYF

V gene: TRBV4-3
J gene: TRBJ1-2
clone size: .
CDR3 protein: CASSHQPGQSYYGYTF

V gene: TRBV6-5
J gene: TRBJ2-1
clone size: .
CDR3 protein: CASSYSTSGSYNEQFF

V gene: TRBV28
J gene: TRBJ2-3
clone size: .
CDR3 protein: CASSLTSGRGSTDTQYF

V gene: TRBV7-2
J gene: TRBJ2-5
clone size: .
CDR3 protein: CASSTDRRGTQYF

V gene: TRBV6-1
J gene: TRBJ2-7
clone size: once
CDR3 protein: CASTPILGQTYEQYF

V gene: TRBV28
J gene: TRBJ1-2
clone size: .
CDR3 protein: CANHRTNYGYTF

V gene: TRBV6-1
J gene: TRBJ2-1
clone size: few
CDR3 protein: CASSEAGRRGHEQFF

V gene: TRBV29-1
J gene: TRBJ1-2
clone size: .
CDR3 protein: CSVERNRGGGYTF

V gene: TRBV7-2
J gene: TRBJ1-4
clone size: .
CDR3 protein: CASSFTRLTNEKLFF

V gene: TRBV10-1
J gene: TRBJ1-1
clone size: .
CDR3 protein: CASSGAGAGTEAFF

V gene: TRBV9
J gene: TRBJ1-2
clone size: .
CDR3 protein: CASNLIGGGEGYTF

V gene: TRBV10-3
J gene: TRBJ2-7
clone size: .
CDR3 protein: CAISRTGESEQYF

V gene: TRBV27
J gene: TRBJ2-7
clone size: .
CDR3 protein: CASKATGEWSYEQYF

V gene: TRBV6-1
J gene: TRBJ2-7
clone size: .
CDR3 protein: CASTVGGDEQYF

V gene: TRBV4-1
J gene: TRBJ1-4
clone size: .
CDR3 protein: CASSLSRVEKLFF

V gene: TRBV4-1
J gene: TRBJ2-3
clone size: .
CDR3 protein: CASSQVVRPSTDTQYF

V gene: TRBV5-6
J gene: TRBJ2-2
clone size: few
CDR3 protein: CASSLGGAGTGELFF

V gene: TRBV19
J gene: TRBJ1-1
clone size: .
CDR3 protein: CASSDTGGVRAFF

V gene: TRBV15
J gene: TRBJ1-1
clone size: once
CDR3 protein: CATSNEGTEEPSVNTEAFF

V gene: TRBV7-6
J gene: TRBJ2-5
clone size: .
CDR3 protein: CASSSVDSETQYF

V gene: TRBV5-8
J gene: TRBJ1-4
clone size: .
CDR3 protein: CASSSRSVEKLFF

V gene: TRBV7-9
J gene: TRBJ1-1
clone size: .
CDR3 protein: CASSEDTGGGTEAFF

V gene: TRBV25-1
J gene: TRBJ1-2
clone size: .
CDR3 protein: CASSVTGSGGYTF

V gene: TRBV30
J gene: TRBJ2-7
clone size: once
CDR3 protein: CAWTGSVYEQYF

V gene: TRBV29-1
J gene: TRBJ1-3
clone size: .
CDR3 protein: CSVEDFGEDTIYF

V gene: TRBV7-9
J gene: TRBJ1-2
clone size: .
CDR3 protein: CASRVRQANGYTF

V gene: TRBV28
J gene: TRBJ1-5
clone size: .
CDR3 protein: CASSLFGRVGGGRGSNQPQHF

V gene: TRBV28
J gene: TRBJ2-7
clone size: .
CDR3 protein: CASSLSKTTGAVYEQYF

V gene: TRBV5-1
J gene: TRBJ1-1
clone size: .
CDR3 protein: CASSTRTGRNTEAFF

V gene: TRBV7-8
J gene: TRBJ2-7
clone size: .
CDR3 protein: CASSVPGPGYEQYF

V gene: TRBV9
J gene: TRBJ2-3
clone size: .
CDR3 protein: CASSPVVSRGGADTQYF

V gene: TRBV7-9
J gene: TRBJ2-2
clone size: .
CDR3 protein: CAGGSGTSGNTGELFF

V gene: TRBV19
J gene: TRBJ1-2
clone size: .
CDR3 protein: CASSIQGQGSGYTF

V gene: TRBV4-3
J gene: TRBJ2-7
clone size: .
CDR3 protein: CASSPGLAGVYEQYF

V gene: TRBV7-6
J gene: TRBJ1-6
clone size: once
CDR3 protein: CASRMTGRNSPLHF

V gene: TRBV21-1
J gene: TRBJ2-2
clone size: .
CDR3 protein: CASSTLAGADGELFF

V gene: TRBV7-2
J gene: TRBJ2-3
clone size: .
CDR3 protein: CASSPLAGEWGTQYF

V gene: TRBV19
J gene: TRBJ2-6
clone size: few
CDR3 protein: CASSIVGYYSGANVLTF

V gene: TRBV9
J gene: TRBJ2-3
clone size: .
CDR3 protein: CASSRRGDRGPPDTQYF

V gene: TRBV2
J gene: .
clone size: .
CDR3 protein: CASSEALLAGAYEQYF

V gene: TRBV19
J gene: TRBJ1-3
clone size: .
CDR3 protein: CASSTLASTGGNTIYF

V gene: TRBV5-4
J gene: TRBJ1-2
clone size: .
CDR3 protein: CASSLRGGTDYGYTF

V gene: TRBV1
J gene: TRBJ1-1
clone size: .
CDR3 protein: CTSSPDRVLNTEAFF

V gene: TRBV9
J gene: TRBJ2-1
clone size: .
CDR3 protein: CASSGGLAGSYNEQFF

V gene: TRBV7-9
J gene: TRBJ2-3
clone size: .
CDR3 protein: CASSLSRAPKRTDTQYF

V gene: TRBV5-6
J gene: TRBJ1-5
clone size: .
CDR3 protein: CASSLSNQPQHF

V gene: TRBV5-1
J gene: TRBJ1-4
clone size: .
CDR3 protein: CASSPQGWSNEKLFF

V gene: TRBV7-2
J gene: TRBJ2-7
clone size: .
CDR3 protein: CASRQGEGEQYF